These T cell receptor beta chains were read from a single sample in a study of Ad26.COV2.S vaccination and SARS-CoV-2 variants. Profiled with immunoSEQ multiplex PCR; TCRdb holds only in-frame clones, not every one. The sample contains around 300,000 clones, 85% to 90% of which appear only once. The sequencing used peripheral blood, collected in a trial of Ad26.COV2.S vaccine versus placebo. The receptors stem from a person aged 18-60 years who received the Ad26.COV2.S COVID-19 vaccine or a placebo. Each CDR3 is given with its conserved first and last residue. D genes are given only for firm matches. Clone size, where shown, is once, few, many, or a class for clones that have expanded.

V	J	D	size	DNA	CDR3
TRBV5-6	TRBJ2-1	TRBD1	NA	TGTGCCAGCAGCTTGGAATGGGGACAGGTACACAATGAGCAGTTCTTC	CASSLEWGQVHNEQFF
TRBV6-2/TRBV6-3	TRBJ2-5	TRBD1	once	TGTGCCAGCAGTTACTCGATGAACAGGGGAGTCGAAGAGACCCAGTACTTC	CASSYSMNRGVEETQYF
TRBV4-1	TRBJ1-2	TRBD1	NA	TGCGCCAGCAGCCACGGACAGGGGGCGAACTATGGCTACACCTTC	CASSHGQGANYGYTF
TRBV15	TRBJ2-2	NA	NA	TGTGCCACCAGCAGAGATCCGAACACCGGGGAGCTGTTTTTT	CATSRDPNTGELFF
TRBV7-9	TRBJ1-1	TRBD1	NA	TGTGCCAGCAGCACTCACAGGGGGATGAACACTGAAGCTTTCTTT	CASSTHRGMNTEAFF
TRBV3-1/TRBV3-2	TRBJ2-1	NA	NA	TGTGCCAGCAGCCAAGACAACGCCTTAGCCTACAATGAGCAGTTCTTC	CASSQDNALAYNEQFF
TRBV5-1	TRBJ2-3	NA	NA	TGCGCCAGCAGCTCGTCCCGGGACTTCCAGGGGCGTCGTATAGCGCAGTATTTT	CASSSSRDFQGRRIAQYF
TRBV3-1/TRBV3-2	TRBJ2-6	TRBD1	NA	TGTGCCAGCAGCCCCCGAGGGGCAGGGGGCGCTGGGGCCAACGTCCTGACTTTC	CASSPRGAGGAGANVLTF
TRBV7-2	TRBJ2-3	TRBD2	NA	TGTGCCAGCAGCTTAGTTCCCCCCCCGACTAGCGGGGGAGTGGATACGCAGTATTTT	CASSLVPPPTSGGVDTQYF
TRBV9	TRBJ2-5	NA	NA	TGTGCCAGCAGCGTATTCTCGGGGCCTAAAGAGACCCAGTACTTC	CASSVFSGPKETQYF
TRBV5-1	TRBJ2-3	TRBD2	NA	TGCGCCAGCAGCTTGGTCGGGAGGTGGGCAGATACGCAGTATTTT	CASSLVGRWADTQYF
TRBV4-3	TRBJ1-2	NA	NA	TGCGCCAGCAGCCAAGACGCGGGGTATGGCTACACCTTC	CASSQDAGYGYTF
TRBV6-4	TRBJ2-3	NA	NA	TGTGCCAGCAGTGACTCGATGTCCACAGATACGCAGTATTTT	CASSDSMSTDTQYF
TRBV7-8	TRBJ1-4	NA	once	TGTGCCAGCAGCTTAGTTCGCGCAGGGCTGAAAAAACTGTTTTTT	CASSLVRAGLKKLFF
TRBV3-1/TRBV3-2	TRBJ2-5	NA	NA	TGTGCCAGCAGCCCGACGAGGACAGAAGAGACCCAGTACTTC	CASSPTRTEETQYF
TRBV7-2	TRBJ1-1	NA	NA	TGTGCCAGCAGTTTAAGGTTGAACACTGAAGCTTTCTTT	CASSLRLNTEAFF
TRBV6-5	TRBJ2-5	NA	NA	TGTGCCAGCAGTCGGGAAGCAAGAGAGACCCAGTACTTC	CASSREARETQYF
TRBV13	TRBJ2-3	NA	NA	TGTGCCAGCAGCTTACGCGGGGTGGAAGATACGCAGTATTTT	CASSLRGVEDTQYF